Presented here are 12 T cell receptor beta chains from one specimen sequenced in a study of cytomegalovirus exposure and HLA in healthy donors. Use of 60 Vbeta and 13 Jbeta primers characterized the PCR. Produced via immunoSEQ multiplex PCR; TCRdb's table is partial and in-frame only. The repertoire consists of a few hundred thousand clones, with about four fifths occurring once and the leading ten covering roughly 2%. The sample was PBMCs. These receptors all come from a woman aged 40-49 years in good health and CMV-seropositive.

The chain links TRBV6-5 to TRBJ2-7; no firm D call. CDR1 is MNHEY and CDR2 is SVGAGI in the germline V gene. Trimming removed 6 bases at V and 6 bases at J, with 9 bases between. This CDR3 is 11 amino acids long. The CDR3 coding sequence is TGTGCCAGCAGATTTTTCGGCGAGCAGTACTTC. Its protein is CASRFFGEQYF.

This clone has only one observation. The rearrangement uses TRBV4-2 and TRBJ2-1; D is possibly TRBD2 (6 bases). V shed 3 bases and J shed 1 base, with 13 bases lying between them. The CDR3 runs to 16 residues. The germline CDR1 and CDR2 sequences are LGHNA and YNFKEQ. In nucleotides, the CDR3 is TGTGCCAGCAGCCAGCCGGGACTTTCGTCCTACAATGAGCAGTTCTTC. Translating it yields CASSQPGLSSYNEQFF.

The gene calls are TRBV6-1 and TRBJ2-5, with D possibly TRBD2 on 5 matching bases. The DNA end favors TRBJ2-7, so the J call may be wrong. This CDR3 comprises 15 residues. Germline values: CDR1 MNHNS, CDR2 SASEGT. The CDR3 region is CASSEAPSGPYEQYF. CDR3 sequence (DNA): TGTGCCAGCAGTGAAGCGCCCAGCGGCCCCTACGAGCAGTACTTC.

The chain links TRBV11-2 to TRBJ2-1, with 7 positions matching TRBD2. This CDR3 comprises 14 residues. V lost 4 bases and J lost 5; bases outside the gene matches: 5. Germline CDR1 SGHAT, CDR2 FQNNGV. The CDR3 nucleotides are TGTGCCAGCAGCTGGACTAGAGCTAACAATGAGCAGTTCTTC. It specifies CASSWTRANNEQFF.

The table lists this clone with a few counts. V is TRBV5-1 and J is TRBJ2-3; tentatively, D is TRBD1 (6 bases). CDR1 is SGHRS, CDR2 YFSETQ, per germline. V dropped 4 bases and J dropped 2 bases, with 11 bases sitting between them. This CDR3 contains 14 residues. The CDR3, as DNA: TGCGCCAGCAGCAATGGACAGATCACAGATACGCAGTATTTT. Residues: CASSNGQITDTQYF. The whole variable domain, filled in from reference TRBV5-1 and TRBJ2-3, reads KAGVTQTPRYLIKTRGQQVTLSCSPISGHRSVSWYQQTPGQGLQFLFEYFSETQRNKGNFPGRFSGRQFSNSRSEMNVSTLELGDSALYLCASSNGQITDTQYFGPGTRLTVL.

The chain is built from TRBV28 and TRBJ2-1; 13 nucleotides line up with TRBD2. Germline values: CDR1 MDHEN, CDR2 SYDVKM. With V trimmed by 5 bases and J by 7 bases, 8 bases remained unmatched. The CDR3 has 16 amino acids. CDR3 sequence (DNA): TGTGCCAGCAGTCCGAGGACTAGCGGGAGTTTTAATGAGCAGTTCTTC. It codes for CASSPRTSGSFNEQFF.

V and J are TRBV6-6 and TRBJ2-5; no clear D. V gave up 0 bases and J gave up 4 bases, with 12 bases separating them. Germline CDR1 is MNHNY and CDR2 is SVGAGI (reference sequence). This CDR3 is 15 amino acids long. CDR3 in DNA: TGTGCCAGCAGTTACTCAGTCCTAGTTGGAGAGACCCAGTACTTC. Protein: CASSYSVLVGETQYF.

This chain uses TRBV27 with TRBJ1-6; D is unresolved. The CDR3 runs 15 residues. Germline V lookup: CDR1 MNHEY, CDR2 SMNVEV (reference sequence). V was pared by 4 bases and J by 7 bases, with 14 bases between. This CDR3 is CASSSTSGVNSPLHF. The CDR3 DNA reads as TGTGCCAGCAGTTCCACCTCCGGGGTAAATTCACCCCTCCACTTT.

The chain combines TRBV5-6 with TRBJ1-1; the D gene is possibly TRBD1 (5 bases). From germline, CDR1 is SGHDT and CDR2 YYEEEE. The CDR3 is 15 amino acids. V lost 1 base and J lost 1, with 11 bases in between. The chain's CDR3 is CASSLNVQGNTEAFF. The DNA of the CDR3 is TGTGCCAGCAGCTTGAACGTCCAGGGGAACACTGAAGCTTTCTTT.

The rearrangement joins TRBV5-6 to TRBJ2-1; 12 nucleotides align to TRBD2. The CDR3 extends over 16 amino acids. Germline assignment: CDR1 SGHDT and CDR2 YYEEEE. Unmatched junction bases numbered 4, after V lost 2 bases and J lost 4 bases. The DNA of the CDR3 is TGTGCCAGCAGCTTCCTGACTAGCGGGAGTTACAATGAGCAGTTCTTC. Amino acid sequence: CASSFLTSGSYNEQFF. Filled out from reference TRBV5-6 and TRBJ2-1, the complete variable domain reads DAGVTQSPTHLIKTRGQQVTLRCSPKSGHDTVSWYQQALGQGPQFIFQYYEEEERQRGNFPDRFSGHQFPNYSSELNVNALLLGDSALYLCASSFLTSGSYNEQFFGPGTRLTVL.

The rearrangement joins TRBV30 to TRBJ1-4; D ambiguous. The CDR3 loop spans 14 amino acids. V was trimmed by 1 base and J by 0 bases, leaving 6 bases between them. CDR1 is GTSNPN and CDR2 is SVGIG in the germline V gene (reference sequence). In nucleotides, the CDR3 is TGTGCCTGGAGTGCGGGGTCAACTAATGAAAAACTGTTTTTT. This gives the protein CAWSAGSTNEKLFF.

The CDR3 is CASSPPNGHMNTEAFF. For the CDR3, the DNA is TGTGCCAGCAGCCCCCCAAATGGACACATGAACACTGAAGCTTTCTTT. This chain connects TRBV5-6 to TRBJ1-1; a weak D match, TRBD1 (5 bases). This CDR3 region has 16 residues. V was pared by 4 bases and J by 0 bases, with 16 bases between. Germline lookup yields CDR1 SGHDT and CDR2 YYEEEE.